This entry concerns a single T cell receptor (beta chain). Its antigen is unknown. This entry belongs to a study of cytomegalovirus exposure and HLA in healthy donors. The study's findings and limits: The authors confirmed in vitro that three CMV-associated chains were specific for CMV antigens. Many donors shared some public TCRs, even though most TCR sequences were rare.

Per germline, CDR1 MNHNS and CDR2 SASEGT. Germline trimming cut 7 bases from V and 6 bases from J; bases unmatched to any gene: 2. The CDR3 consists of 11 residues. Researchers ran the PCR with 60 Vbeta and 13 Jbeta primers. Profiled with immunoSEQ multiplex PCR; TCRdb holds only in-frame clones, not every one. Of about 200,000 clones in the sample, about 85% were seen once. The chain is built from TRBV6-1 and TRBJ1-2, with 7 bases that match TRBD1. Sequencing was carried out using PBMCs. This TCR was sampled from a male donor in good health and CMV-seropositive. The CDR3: CASNTGDGYTF. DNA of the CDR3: TGTGCCAGCAATACAGGGGATGGCTACACCTTC.